These T cell receptor beta chains were read from a single sample in a study of T-cell memory formation after mild COVID-19. TCRdb re-analysed the 5' RACE reads in MiXCR, keeping a single row per CDR3 protein. In the table there are 140,000 to 150,000 distinct CDR3 sequences, around 27% of which are singletons. The material sequenced was PBMCs or a T cell subset sorted from them (not recorded which). Receptors originate from an adult woman who had mild COVID-19 (a few samples of this study predate the infection). Cell type and time point are not known. Each CDR3 is given with its conserved first and last residue. A D gene is named only where the DNA matches it firmly. Clone size is not always given. Where it is, it says once, few, many or a class for expanded clones.

clone size	V gene	D gene	J gene	CDR3 DNA	CDR3 protein
-	TRBV24-1	-	TRBJ2-3	TGTGCCACCAGTGATTTGGACGGTCTGGGCCTGACAGATACGCAGTATTTT	CATSDLDGLGLTDTQYF
few	TRBV14	-	TRBJ1-2	TGTGCCAGCAGCCAAGTCCATGACGGATATGGCTACACCTTC	CASSQVHDGYGYTF
-	TRBV29-1	-	TRBJ1-1	TGCAGCGTTGAAGCAGGGAACACTGAAGCTTTCTTT	CSVEAGNTEAFF
few	TRBV5-1	-	TRBJ2-7	TGCGCCAGCAGCTTGGCCGGACAGTTTTACGAGCAGTACTTC	CASSLAGQFYEQYF
-	TRBV30	TRBD2	TRBJ2-3	TGTGCCTGGAGTACTAGCGGGGTCACAGATACGCAGTATTTT	CAWSTSGVTDTQYF
few	TRBV7-2	TRBD1	TRBJ2-7	TGTGCCAGCAGGGATCTAGACAGGGTACACTACGAGCAGTACTTC	CASRDLDRVHYEQYF
-	TRBV5-1	-	TRBJ1-1	TGCGCCAGCAGCTTGGTGGCTGGGACTGGGAACACTGAAGCTTTCTTT	CASSLVAGTGNTEAFF
-	TRBV12-3/TRBV12-4	TRBD2	TRBJ2-7	TGTGCCAGCAGTTCCGCGGGAGGGCACGAGCAGTACTTC	CASSSAGGHEQYF
few	TRBV11-2	-	TRBJ1-4	TGTGCCAGCAGCTTAGATCAGGCAGGGCTCACCGAAAAACTGTTTTTT	CASSLDQAGLTEKLFF
few	TRBV12-3/TRBV12-4	TRBD2	TRBJ2-1	TGTGCCAGCACCCCGGGCCTCGGACTAGCGGGAGGTCGGGACAATGAGCAGTTCTTC	CASTPGLGLAGGRDNEQFF
-	TRBV4-3	TRBD1	TRBJ2-1	TGCGCCAGCAGCCTGAAGGGGACAGGGGGATACAATGAGCAGTTCTTC	CASSLKGTGGYNEQFF
few	TRBV15	-	TRBJ2-5	TGTGCCACCAAGGGCAGCCAAGAGACCCAGTACTTC	CATKGSQETQYF
-	TRBV27	-	TRBJ1-1	TGTGCCAGCAGTTTATGGTCACCATTCGGGAAAAAAAACACTGAAGCTTTCTTT	CASSLWSPFGKKNTEAFF
few	TRBV7-6	TRBD2	TRBJ2-5	TGTGCCAGCAGCGCCCGGGGGGGGCAAGAGACCCAGTACTTC	CASSARGGQETQYF
-	TRBV12-3/TRBV12-4	-	TRBJ1-2	TGTGCCAGCAGTTTCTGGGGGCTAGATGGCTACACCTTC	CASSFWGLDGYTF
few	TRBV20-1	-	TRBJ1-1	TGCAGTGCTATGGGGCTCACTGAAGCTTTCTTT	CSAMGLTEAFF
few	TRBV6-5	TRBD2	TRBJ2-3	TGTGCCAGCAGTTACCTAGCGGGGGGGCCTGCAGATACGCAGTATTTT	CASSYLAGGPADTQYF